This T cell receptor beta chain was sequenced in a study of shared clonotypes between healthy human individuals. Data came from immunoSEQ multiplex PCR; TCRdb stores just in-frame clones and leaves some out. The repertoire has about 380,000 clones, 90% to 98% of them found once; the top ten carry approximately 0.32%. Germline V gene data show CDR1 as SEHNR and CDR2 as FQNEAQ (reference sequence). This CDR3 spans 12 amino acids. The V end lost 5 bases, the J end lost 4 bases, and 5 bases lay between the germline ends. V and J are TRBV7-9 and TRBJ1-4; D not certain. The TCR sequence derives from a man aged 30 to 45 in good health. Sequencing was carried out using memory CD8+ T cells sorted from blood. Described subset: CD45RO+ cells pooled with CCR7-negative TemRA cells. Here the CDR3 reads CASSRINEKLFF. The DNA of the CDR3 is TGTGCCAGCAGCCGGATTAATGAAAAACTGTTTTTT.